This is a list of T cell receptor beta chains from one sample in a study of control samples from healthy donors and cancer patients. The assay was immunoSEQ multiplex PCR, and TCRdb's table has in-frame clones only and misses some. The repertoire has a few hundred thousand clones, roughly 90% of them found once; the top ten carry 5.5% to 7.5%. The sequencing sample was made of PBMCs. Receptors were obtained from a man in his forties with head and neck cancer. CDR3s include the opening cysteine and the closing phenylalanine or tryptophan. The order of the fields is V gene, J gene, clone size, D gene, CDR3 DNA, CDR3 protein. A D gene is named only where the DNA matches it firmly. Clone size is not always given. Where it is, it says once, few, many or a class for expanded clones.

V gene: TRBV30
J gene: TRBJ2-2
clone size: -
D gene: -
CDR3 DNA: TGTGCCTGGACCCTAGGGGGGAGGGCCTTATCCGGGGAGCTGTTTTTT
CDR3 protein: CAWTLGGRALSGELFF

V gene: TRBV5-6
J gene: TRBJ2-6
clone size: -
D gene: TRBD1
CDR3 DNA: TGTGCCAGCAGCTTTAGGGACAGGGACTCTGGGGCCAACGTCCTGACTTTC
CDR3 protein: CASSFRDRDSGANVLTF

V gene: TRBV5-4
J gene: TRBJ1-5
clone size: -
D gene: -
CDR3 DNA: TGTGCCAGCAGCTTGGGTGGGGATAGCAATCAGCCCCAGCATTTT
CDR3 protein: CASSLGGDSNQPQHF

V gene: TRBV27
J gene: TRBJ1-6
clone size: -
D gene: -
CDR3 DNA: TGTGCCAGCAGTTTCGGGGGGCGGAATAATTCACCCCTCCACTTT
CDR3 protein: CASSFGGRNNSPLHF

V gene: TRBV3-1/TRBV3-2
J gene: TRBJ1-2
clone size: -
D gene: TRBD1
CDR3 DNA: TGTGCCAGCAGCCCGGACAGGGCTAACTATGGCTACACCTTC
CDR3 protein: CASSPDRANYGYTF

V gene: TRBV7-9
J gene: TRBJ2-2
clone size: -
D gene: -
CDR3 DNA: TGTGCCAGCTCTCCGGGCCCGAACACCGGGGAGCTGTTTTTT
CDR3 protein: CASSPGPNTGELFF

V gene: TRBV25-1
J gene: TRBJ1-1
clone size: -
D gene: -
CDR3 DNA: TGTGCCAGCAGTGAATCCGGGACAAGGAACACTGAAGCTTTCTTT
CDR3 protein: CASSESGTRNTEAFF

V gene: TRBV20-1
J gene: TRBJ2-7
clone size: -
D gene: -
CDR3 DNA: TGCAGTGCTAGAGAAAATTACGAGCAGTACTTC
CDR3 protein: CSARENYEQYF

V gene: TRBV19
J gene: TRBJ2-7
clone size: -
D gene: TRBD1
CDR3 DNA: TGTGCCAGTAGTATCTCCGGACAGGGCGACGAGCAGTACTTC
CDR3 protein: CASSISGQGDEQYF

V gene: TRBV7-8
J gene: TRBJ2-5
clone size: -
D gene: -
CDR3 DNA: TGTGCCAGCAGCGCCGGGGAGACCCAGTACTTC
CDR3 protein: CASSAGETQYF

V gene: TRBV25-1
J gene: TRBJ1-5
clone size: -
D gene: -
CDR3 DNA: TGTGCCATGGGGTATATCGGTCAGCCCCAGCATTTT
CDR3 protein: CAMGYIGQPQHF

V gene: TRBV28
J gene: TRBJ2-3
clone size: -
D gene: -
CDR3 DNA: TGTGCCAGCAGTTTACGGTTGGGATACCGCACAGATACGCAGTATTTT
CDR3 protein: CASSLRLGYRTDTQYF

V gene: TRBV29-1
J gene: TRBJ2-2
clone size: -
D gene: -
CDR3 DNA: TGCAGCGTTTCCGACCCGAACACCGGGGAGCTGTTTTTT
CDR3 protein: CSVSDPNTGELFF

V gene: TRBV3-1/TRBV3-2
J gene: TRBJ2-1
clone size: few
D gene: TRBD2
CDR3 DNA: TGTGCCAGCAGCCAGACAGCGGGAGAAGTCGCCTACAATGAGCAGTTCTTC
CDR3 protein: CASSQTAGEVAYNEQFF

V gene: TRBV7-2
J gene: TRBJ1-1
clone size: -
D gene: -
CDR3 DNA: TGTGCCAGCAGCCATGAGGCTGAAGCTTTCTTT
CDR3 protein: CASSHEAEAFF

V gene: TRBV29-1
J gene: TRBJ2-7
clone size: -
D gene: -
CDR3 DNA: TGCAGCGGACTTTTCGGGAGTTACGAGCAGTACTTC
CDR3 protein: CSGLFGSYEQYF

V gene: TRBV4-1
J gene: TRBJ2-7
clone size: few
D gene: -
CDR3 DNA: TGCGCCAGCAGCCGCCGGGACACTTCCTACGAGCAGTACTTC
CDR3 protein: CASSRRDTSYEQYF

V gene: TRBV2
J gene: TRBJ1-1
clone size: -
D gene: -
CDR3 DNA: TGTGCCAGCACCCCGGAGGGTATTAGGGGGAACACTGAAGCTTTCTTT
CDR3 protein: CASTPEGIRGNTEAFF

V gene: TRBV27
J gene: TRBJ2-3
clone size: few
D gene: TRBD1
CDR3 DNA: TGTGCCAGCAGGGGACAGGGGGCTGTAAGGACTAGCGGAGAAAGGGATACGCAGTATTTT
CDR3 protein: CASRGQGAVRTSGERDTQYF

V gene: TRBV9
J gene: TRBJ2-7
clone size: -
D gene: TRBD1
CDR3 DNA: TGTGCCAGCAGCCCCACGACAGGGCAATACGAGCAGTACTTC
CDR3 protein: CASSPTTGQYEQYF

V gene: TRBV28
J gene: TRBJ2-7
clone size: -
D gene: -
CDR3 DNA: TGTGCCAGCAGCCAACCGGGAAGGGCCACCTACGAGCAGTACTTC
CDR3 protein: CASSQPGRATYEQYF

V gene: TRBV13
J gene: TRBJ2-7
clone size: -
D gene: -
CDR3 DNA: TGTGCCAGCAGCTTAAGCCCCGGCGTTCAGTACAAGACCTACGAGCAGTACTTC
CDR3 protein: CASSLSPGVQYKTYEQYF

V gene: TRBV12-5
J gene: TRBJ1-1
clone size: -
D gene: -
CDR3 DNA: TGTGCTAGTGGTTTGGTTTGGGGCTCTGAAGCTTTCTTT
CDR3 protein: CASGLVWGSEAFF

V gene: TRBV30
J gene: TRBJ1-3
clone size: -
D gene: -
CDR3 DNA: TGTGCCTGGAGTAGTACATCCTCTGGAAACACCATATATTTT
CDR3 protein: CAWSSTSSGNTIYF

V gene: TRBV3-1/TRBV3-2
J gene: TRBJ1-6
clone size: -
D gene: -
CDR3 DNA: TGTGCCAGCAGCCAAGCCCTGACAGGATACAATTCACCCCTCCACTTT
CDR3 protein: CASSQALTGYNSPLHF

V gene: TRBV12-3/TRBV12-4
J gene: TRBJ2-5
clone size: -
D gene: TRBD2
CDR3 DNA: TGTGCCAGCACCTGGGGGGGTGTTGAGACCCAGTACTTC
CDR3 protein: CASTWGGVETQYF

V gene: TRBV6-5
J gene: TRBJ2-3
clone size: -
D gene: TRBD2
CDR3 DNA: TGTGCCAGCATTACTAGCGGGGAAAACACAGATACGCAGTATTTT
CDR3 protein: CASITSGENTDTQYF

V gene: TRBV28
J gene: TRBJ2-7
clone size: -
D gene: TRBD1
CDR3 DNA: TGTGCCAGCAGTCTTACGGGACAGGGGGCAAAGGAGCAGTACTTC
CDR3 protein: CASSLTGQGAKEQYF

V gene: TRBV6-5
J gene: TRBJ2-7
clone size: once
D gene: -
CDR3 DNA: TGTGCCACATTGGACCGGTACAGCTCCTACGAGCAGTACTTC
CDR3 protein: CATLDRYSSYEQYF

V gene: TRBV7-9
J gene: TRBJ1-3
clone size: -
D gene: -
CDR3 DNA: TGTGCCCGTGATGGGGGATCTGGAAACACCATATATTTT
CDR3 protein: CARDGGSGNTIYF

V gene: TRBV7-3
J gene: TRBJ2-5
clone size: -
D gene: TRBD1
CDR3 DNA: TGTGCCAGCAGCTTAGCCGGGACAGGGGTAGGAGAGACCCAGTACTTC
CDR3 protein: CASSLAGTGVGETQYF

V gene: TRBV9
J gene: TRBJ1-6
clone size: -
D gene: -
CDR3 DNA: TGTGCCAGCAGCGTATTACGGACAGCCTCCCATAATTCACCCCTCCACTTT
CDR3 protein: CASSVLRTASHNSPLHF

V gene: TRBV5-4
J gene: TRBJ2-1
clone size: -
D gene: -
CDR3 DNA: TGTGCCAGCAGCTTGGTGGGGACCGCTGAGCAGTTCTTC
CDR3 protein: CASSLVGTAEQFF